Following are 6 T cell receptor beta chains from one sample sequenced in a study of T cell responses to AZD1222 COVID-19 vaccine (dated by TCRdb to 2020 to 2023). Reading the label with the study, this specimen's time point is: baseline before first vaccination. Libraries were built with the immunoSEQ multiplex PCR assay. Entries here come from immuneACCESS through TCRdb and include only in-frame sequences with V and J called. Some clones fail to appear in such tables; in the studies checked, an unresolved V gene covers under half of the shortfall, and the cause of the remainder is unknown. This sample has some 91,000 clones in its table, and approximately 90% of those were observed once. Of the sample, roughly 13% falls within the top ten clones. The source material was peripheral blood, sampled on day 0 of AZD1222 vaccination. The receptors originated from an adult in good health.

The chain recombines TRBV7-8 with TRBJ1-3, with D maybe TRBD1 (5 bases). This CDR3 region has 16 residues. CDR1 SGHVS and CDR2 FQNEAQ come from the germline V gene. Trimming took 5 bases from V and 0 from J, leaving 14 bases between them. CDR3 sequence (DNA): TGTGCCAGCAGCCCGCTCCGGGGGAGCTCTGGAAACACCATATATTTT. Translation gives CASSPLRGSSGNTIYF.

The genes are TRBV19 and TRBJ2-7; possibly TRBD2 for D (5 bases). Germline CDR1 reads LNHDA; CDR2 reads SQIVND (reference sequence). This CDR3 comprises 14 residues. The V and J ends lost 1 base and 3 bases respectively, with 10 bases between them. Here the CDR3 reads CASSIVPGNYEQYF. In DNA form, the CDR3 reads TGTGCCAGTAGTATAGTCCCGGGGAACTACGAGCAGTACTTC.

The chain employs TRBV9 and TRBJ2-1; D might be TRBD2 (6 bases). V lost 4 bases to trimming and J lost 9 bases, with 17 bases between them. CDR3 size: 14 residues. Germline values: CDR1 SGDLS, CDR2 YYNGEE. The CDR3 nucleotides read TGTGCCAGCAGCTTGGTGGAGGGTAGAAGTGAGCAGTTCTTC. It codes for CASSLVEGRSEQFF. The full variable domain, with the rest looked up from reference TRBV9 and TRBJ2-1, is DSGVTQTPKHLITATGQRVTLRCSPRSGDLSVYWYQQSLDQGLQFLIQYYNGEERAKGNILERFSAQQFPDLHSELNLSSLELGDSALYFCASSLVEGRSEQFFGPGTRLTVL.

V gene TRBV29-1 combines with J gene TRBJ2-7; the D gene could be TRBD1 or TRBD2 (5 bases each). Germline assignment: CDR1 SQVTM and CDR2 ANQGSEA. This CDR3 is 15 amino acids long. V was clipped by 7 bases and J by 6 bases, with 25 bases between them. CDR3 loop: CSAGRGPGNSVEQYF. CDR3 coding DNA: TGCAGCGCGGGTCGGGGTCCAGGGAACAGTGTCGAGCAGTACTTC.

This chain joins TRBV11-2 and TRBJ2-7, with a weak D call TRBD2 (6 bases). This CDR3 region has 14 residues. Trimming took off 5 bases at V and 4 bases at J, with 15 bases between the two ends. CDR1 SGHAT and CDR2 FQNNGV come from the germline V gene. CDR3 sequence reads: CASSPGTGTYEQYF. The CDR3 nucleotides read TGTGCCAGCAGCCCCGGGACGGGGACTTACGAGCAGTACTTC.

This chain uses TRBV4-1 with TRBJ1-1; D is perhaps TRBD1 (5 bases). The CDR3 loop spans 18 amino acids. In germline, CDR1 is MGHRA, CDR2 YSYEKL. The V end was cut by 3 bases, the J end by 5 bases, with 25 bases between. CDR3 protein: CASSQGGADQIKLTEAFF. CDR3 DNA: TGCGCCAGCAGCCAGGGAGGGGCAGACCAAATTAAACTGACTGAAGCTTTCTTT.